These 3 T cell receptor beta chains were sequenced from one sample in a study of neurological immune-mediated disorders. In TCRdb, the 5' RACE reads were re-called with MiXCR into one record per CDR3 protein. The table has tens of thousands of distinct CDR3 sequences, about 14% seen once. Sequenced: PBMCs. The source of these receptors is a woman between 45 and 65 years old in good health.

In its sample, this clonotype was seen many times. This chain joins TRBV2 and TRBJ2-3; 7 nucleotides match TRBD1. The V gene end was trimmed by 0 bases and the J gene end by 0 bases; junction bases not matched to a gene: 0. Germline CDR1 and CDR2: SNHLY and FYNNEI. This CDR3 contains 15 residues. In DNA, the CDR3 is TGTGCCAGCAGTGAAGCGACAGGGAGCACAGATACGCAGTATTTT. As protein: CASSEATGSTDTQYF.

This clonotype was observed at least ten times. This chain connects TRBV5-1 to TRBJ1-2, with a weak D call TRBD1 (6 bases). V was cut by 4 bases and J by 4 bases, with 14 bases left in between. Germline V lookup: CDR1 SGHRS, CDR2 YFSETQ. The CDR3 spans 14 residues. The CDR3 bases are TGCGCCAGCAGCCCGTTAACAGGGAGCTATGGCTACACCTTC. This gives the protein CASSPLTGSYGYTF.

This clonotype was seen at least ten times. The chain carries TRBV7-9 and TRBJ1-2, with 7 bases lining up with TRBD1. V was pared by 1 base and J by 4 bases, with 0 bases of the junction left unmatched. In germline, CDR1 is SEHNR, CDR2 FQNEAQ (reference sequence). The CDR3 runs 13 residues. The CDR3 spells CASSLGQGYGYTF. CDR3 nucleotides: TGTGCCAGCAGCTTAGGACAGGGCTATGGCTACACCTTC.